These T cell receptor beta chains were read from a single sample in a study of shared clonotypes between healthy human individuals. The method was immunoSEQ multiplex PCR; TCRdb's version includes in-frame clones alone and lacks a portion of them. The sample has about 2 million clones, about 94% seen once. Sample: naive CD8+ T cells sorted from blood. Receptors originate from a man younger than 35 in good health. Both conserved end residues are part of each CDR3. Fields, in order: J gene, V gene, clone size, D gene, CDR3 protein, CDR3 DNA. A D gene is named only where the DNA matches it firmly. The listing skips clone size in some rows; elsewhere it reads once, few, many or a size class.

J gene: TRBJ2-4; V gene: TRBV9; clone size: NA; D gene: TRBD2; CDR3 protein: CASSVGGSGTENIQYF; CDR3 DNA: TGTGCCAGCAGCGTAGGGGGTAGCGGGACGGAAAACATTCAGTACTTC
J gene: TRBJ2-1; V gene: TRBV11-2; clone size: NA; D gene: TRBD2; CDR3 protein: CASSLVGSSGSTNEQFF; CDR3 DNA: TGTGCCAGCAGCTTAGTCGGGTCTAGCGGGAGCACGAATGAGCAGTTCTTC
J gene: TRBJ1-4; V gene: TRBV27; clone size: NA; D gene: TRBD1; CDR3 protein: CASSWTGGSEKLFF; CDR3 DNA: TGTGCCAGCAGTTGGACAGGAGGGAGTGAAAAACTGTTTTTT
J gene: TRBJ1-4; V gene: TRBV6-6; clone size: NA; D gene: NA; CDR3 protein: CASSYGGEWTNEKLFF; CDR3 DNA: TGTGCCAGCAGTTACGGCGGGGAATGGACTAATGAAAAACTGTTTTTT
J gene: TRBJ2-5; V gene: TRBV7-9; clone size: NA; D gene: NA; CDR3 protein: CASSLGTEAQTQYF; CDR3 DNA: TGTGCCAGCAGCCTGGGGACGGAAGCCCAGACCCAGTACTTC
J gene: TRBJ2-1; V gene: TRBV19; clone size: NA; D gene: TRBD2; CDR3 protein: CASSPTSGTYNEQFF; CDR3 DNA: TGTGCCAGTTCCCCCACTAGCGGGACCTACAATGAGCAGTTCTTC
J gene: TRBJ2-1; V gene: TRBV2; clone size: NA; D gene: NA; CDR3 protein: CASSEVGNSYNEQFF; CDR3 DNA: TGTGCCAGCAGTGAAGTAGGCAACTCCTACAATGAGCAGTTCTTC
J gene: TRBJ2-7; V gene: TRBV27; clone size: once; D gene: NA; CDR3 protein: CASSPGRSSYEQYF; CDR3 DNA: TGTGCCAGCAGTCCGGGACGGAGCTCCTACGAGCAGTACTTC
J gene: TRBJ2-7; V gene: TRBV6-1; clone size: NA; D gene: NA; CDR3 protein: CASRGVYEQYF; CDR3 DNA: TGTGCCAGCAGGGGTGTGTACGAGCAGTACTTC
J gene: TRBJ2-2; V gene: TRBV9; clone size: NA; D gene: TRBD2; CDR3 protein: CASSVVSSGAGELFF; CDR3 DNA: TGTGCCAGCAGCGTAGTTTCTAGCGGGGCCGGGGAGCTGTTTTTT
J gene: TRBJ2-7; V gene: TRBV27; clone size: NA; D gene: TRBD1; CDR3 protein: CASSGRDRGYEQYF; CDR3 DNA: TGTGCCAGCAGTGGAAGGGACAGGGGCTACGAGCAGTACTTC
J gene: TRBJ1-2; V gene: TRBV21-1; clone size: NA; D gene: NA; CDR3 protein: CASSPGQGILDYGYTF; CDR3 DNA: TGTGCCAGCAGCCCCGGACAGGGGATTTTAGACTATGGCTACACCTTC
J gene: TRBJ1-2; V gene: TRBV7-2; clone size: NA; D gene: NA; CDR3 protein: CASILDGLRPLSYTF; CDR3 DNA: TGTGCCAGCATCCTCGACGGACTCCGACCTTTAAGCTACACCTTC
J gene: TRBJ1-6; V gene: TRBV27; clone size: NA; D gene: NA; CDR3 protein: CASSFGGAYNSPLHF; CDR3 DNA: TGTGCCAGCAGCTTCGGTGGAGCCTATAATTCACCCCTCCACTTT
J gene: TRBJ2-3; V gene: TRBV7-2; clone size: NA; D gene: NA; CDR3 protein: CASTPGPAVPDTQYF; CDR3 DNA: TGTGCCAGCACCCCCGGGCCCGCTGTCCCAGATACGCAGTATTTT
J gene: TRBJ1-1; V gene: TRBV4-1; clone size: NA; D gene: TRBD1; CDR3 protein: CASSPGQANTEAFF; CDR3 DNA: TGCGCCAGCAGCCCGGGACAGGCGAACACTGAAGCTTTCTTT
J gene: TRBJ1-2; V gene: TRBV6-1; clone size: NA; D gene: NA; CDR3 protein: CATRNPGSYGYTF; CDR3 DNA: TGTGCCACCCGGAATCCGGGATCCTATGGCTACACCTTC